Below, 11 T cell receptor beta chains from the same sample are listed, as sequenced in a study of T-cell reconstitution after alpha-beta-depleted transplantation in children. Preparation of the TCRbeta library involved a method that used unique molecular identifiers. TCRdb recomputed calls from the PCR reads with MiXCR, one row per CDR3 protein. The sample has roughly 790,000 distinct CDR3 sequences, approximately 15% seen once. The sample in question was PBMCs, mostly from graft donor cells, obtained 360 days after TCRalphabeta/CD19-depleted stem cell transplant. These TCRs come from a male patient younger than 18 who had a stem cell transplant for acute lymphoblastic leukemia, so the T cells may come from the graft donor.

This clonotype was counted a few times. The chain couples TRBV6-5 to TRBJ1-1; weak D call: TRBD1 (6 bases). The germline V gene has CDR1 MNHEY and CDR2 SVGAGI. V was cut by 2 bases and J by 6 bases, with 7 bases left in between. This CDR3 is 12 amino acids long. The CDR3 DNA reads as TGTGCCAGCAGTTACGGACAGTCTGAAGCTTTCTTT. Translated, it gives CASSYGQSEAFF.

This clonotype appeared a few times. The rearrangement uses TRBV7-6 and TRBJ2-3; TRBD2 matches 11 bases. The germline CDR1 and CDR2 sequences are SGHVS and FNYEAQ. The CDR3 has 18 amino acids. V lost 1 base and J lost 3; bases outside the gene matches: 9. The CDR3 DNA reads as TGTGCCAGCAGCTTAGAGGGGGCCCCTAGCGGGAGGACAGATACGCAGTATTTT. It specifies CASSLEGAPSGRTDTQYF.

CDR3 sequence: CASSHRPHEQFF. DNA of the CDR3: TGTGCCAGCAGTCACCGCCCCCATGAGCAGTTCTTC. This rearrangement joins TRBV27 to TRBJ2-1; no clear D. Germline CDR1 MNHEY, CDR2 SMNVEV (reference sequence). The CDR3 runs 12 residues. V was cut by 5 bases and J by 8 bases, with 10 bases left in between.

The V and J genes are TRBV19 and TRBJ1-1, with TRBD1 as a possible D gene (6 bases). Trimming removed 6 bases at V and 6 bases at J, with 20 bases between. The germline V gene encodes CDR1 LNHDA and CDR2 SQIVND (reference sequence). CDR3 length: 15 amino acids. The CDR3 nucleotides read TGTGCCAGTAGATTCCTCCGACAGAGGGGGGCTGAAGCTTTCTTT. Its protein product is CASRFLRQRGAEAFF.

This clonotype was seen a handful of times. This CDR3 is CASSYRGLTYEQYF. The CDR3 DNA is TGTGCCAGCAGTTATCGGGGCCTCACCTACGAGCAGTACTTC. The gene calls are TRBV28 and TRBJ2-7; D might be TRBD1 or TRBD2, each matching 5 bases. From germline, CDR1 is MDHEN and CDR2 SYDVKM. The V and J ends lost 4 bases and 2 bases respectively, with 12 bases between them. The CDR3 contains 14 residues.

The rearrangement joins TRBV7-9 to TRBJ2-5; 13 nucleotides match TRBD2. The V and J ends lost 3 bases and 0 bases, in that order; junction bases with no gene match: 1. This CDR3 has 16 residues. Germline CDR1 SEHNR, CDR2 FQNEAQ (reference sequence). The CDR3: CASSFGTSGDQETQYF. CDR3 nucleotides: TGTGCCAGCAGCTTTGGGACTAGCGGGGACCAAGAGACCCAGTACTTC.

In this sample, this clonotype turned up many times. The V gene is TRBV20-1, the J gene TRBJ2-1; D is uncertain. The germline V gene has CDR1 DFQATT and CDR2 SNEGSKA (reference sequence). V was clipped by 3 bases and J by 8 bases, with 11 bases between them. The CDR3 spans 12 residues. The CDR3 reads CSASVVVHEQFF. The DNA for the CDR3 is TGCAGTGCTAGCGTGGTAGTCCATGAGCAGTTCTTC.

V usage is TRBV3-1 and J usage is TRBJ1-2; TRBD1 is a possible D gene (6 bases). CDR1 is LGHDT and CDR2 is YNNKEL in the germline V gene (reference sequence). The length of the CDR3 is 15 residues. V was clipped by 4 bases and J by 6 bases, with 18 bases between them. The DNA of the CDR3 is TGTGCCAGCAGCCGCACGCCCCGGGGGGGCCATGGCTACACCTTC. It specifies CASSRTPRGGHGYTF.

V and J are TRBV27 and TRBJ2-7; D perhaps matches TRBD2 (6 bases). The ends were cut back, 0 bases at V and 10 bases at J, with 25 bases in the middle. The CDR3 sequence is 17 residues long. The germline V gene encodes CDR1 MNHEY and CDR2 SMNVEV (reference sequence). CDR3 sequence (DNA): TGTGCCAGCAGTTTATCGGCCCCTCCGGGACGGTGGACTATACAGTACTTC. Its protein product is CASSLSAPPGRWTIQYF.

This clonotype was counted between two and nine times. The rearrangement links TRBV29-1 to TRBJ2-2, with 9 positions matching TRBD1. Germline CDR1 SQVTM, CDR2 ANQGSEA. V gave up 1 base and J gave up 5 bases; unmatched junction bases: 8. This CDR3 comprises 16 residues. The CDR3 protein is CSVEGLTGGGTGELFF. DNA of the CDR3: TGCAGCGTTGAAGGTCTAACAGGGGGCGGGACCGGGGAGCTGTTTTTT.

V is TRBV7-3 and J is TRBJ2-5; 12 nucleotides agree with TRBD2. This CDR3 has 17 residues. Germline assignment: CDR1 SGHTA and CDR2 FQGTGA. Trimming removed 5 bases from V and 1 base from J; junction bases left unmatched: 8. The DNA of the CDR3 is TGTGCCAGCAGCCTCTATGGGGGACTAGCGGGCCAAGAGACCCAGTACTTC. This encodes CASSLYGGLAGQETQYF.